One sample yielded the 5 T cell receptor beta chains listed below, sequenced in a study of T cell changes during pregnancy in multiple sclerosis. Some clones are missing from TCRdb's copy, which holds only in-frame ones; the method was immunoSEQ multiplex PCR. Of around 130,000 clones listed, 96% are singletons. Source: peripheral blood, taken after pregnancy. The origin of the receptors is a female donor with multiple sclerosis, enrolled in a pregnancy study.

The chain couples TRBV7-9 to TRBJ2-1; 7 bases match TRBD2. Trimming took 4 bases from V and 3 from J; bases not matched to a gene: 9. The CDR3 is 16 residues long. Germline CDR1 and CDR2: SEHNR and FQNEAQ (reference sequence). DNA of the CDR3: TGTGCCAGCAGCTCAATTCTAGCGGAGAACTACAATGAGCAGTTCTTC. Residues: CASSSILAENYNEQFF.

The chain uses TRBV19 and TRBJ2-1; no definite D call. Germline-derived CDR1 and CDR2 are LNHDA and SQIVND (reference sequence). V gave up 3 bases and J gave up 0 bases, with 6 bases separating them. The length of the CDR3 is 14 residues. The CDR3 bases are TGTGCCAGTAGTATTGAGAGCTCCTACAATGAGCAGTTCTTC. This codes for CASSIESSYNEQFF.

This chain links TRBV7-2 with TRBJ2-5; 10 positions match TRBD1. The CDR3 loop spans 15 amino acids. V shed 5 bases and J 7 bases; nucleotides not matched to a gene: 10. Germline assignment: CDR1 SGHTA and CDR2 FQGNSA. The CDR3 protein is CASSLDSDRGRTQYF. In DNA, the CDR3 is TGTGCCAGCAGCCTAGACTCCGACAGGGGGCGGACCCAGTACTTC.

The V and J genes are TRBV19 and TRBJ2-1; TRBD2 aligns across 10 bases. This CDR3 is built from 15 residues. J was trimmed by 5 bases and V by 3 bases; bases with no gene match: 4. Germline V gene lookup returns CDR1 LNHDA and CDR2 SQIVND (reference sequence). CDR3 sequence: CASSMDGLADNEQFF. The CDR3 DNA reads TGTGCCAGTAGTATGGACGGACTAGCGGACAATGAGCAGTTCTTC.

This chain connects TRBV7-6 to TRBJ2-1; 11 nucleotides line up with TRBD2. The CDR3 covers 18 residues. With 1 base clipped from V and 2 bases from J, the junction kept 7 bases outside the gene matches. Germline V CDR1 and CDR2: SGHVS, FNYEAQ. In DNA form, the CDR3 reads TGTGCCAGCAGCTTAGGGGGACTAGCGGAGTTCACCTACAATGAGCAGTTCTTC. Encoded protein: CASSLGGLAEFTYNEQFF.